These T cell receptor beta chains were read from a single sample in a study of identical twins. TCRdb fed the 5' RACE reads into MiXCR, producing one record per CDR3 protein. The sample consists of about 720,000 distinct CDR3 sequences, about 20% of them appearing once. The same sample was also used in a study of T cells expressing NK-cell markers.

The sequencing input was PBMCs. These receptors all stem from a woman aged 18-29 years in good health. Both conserved end residues are part of each CDR3. Each record gives: V gene, J gene, clone size, D gene, CDR3 protein, CDR3 DNA. D genes are given only for firm matches. Size is omitted from some rows. Given values are once, few, many or a class for expanded clones.

v_call: TRBV7-8; j_call: TRBJ2-1; clone_size: few; d_call: .; cdr3_aa: CASSLINSGQFF; cdr3_nt: TGTGCCAGCAGTCTAATAAATTCGGGGCAGTTCTTC
v_call: TRBV10-2; j_call: TRBJ2-2; clone_size: .; d_call: TRBD1; cdr3_aa: CASSIGGAGTGELFF; cdr3_nt: TGCGCCAGCAGCATAGGGGGCGCGGGCACCGGGGAGCTGTTTTTT
v_call: TRBV6-1; j_call: TRBJ1-5; clone_size: .; d_call: .; cdr3_aa: CASSPQGYQPQHF; cdr3_nt: TGTGCCAGCAGTCCTCAAGGGTATCAGCCCCAGCATTTT
v_call: TRBV6-5; j_call: TRBJ1-2; clone_size: .; d_call: .; cdr3_aa: CASSYDGRGGYTF; cdr3_nt: TGTGCCAGCAGTTACGATGGGAGAGGAGGCTACACCTTC
v_call: TRBV7-9; j_call: TRBJ2-1; clone_size: few; d_call: TRBD2; cdr3_aa: CASSPSKLAGGNEQFF; cdr3_nt: TGTGCCAGCAGCCCCTCGAAACTAGCGGGAGGAAATGAGCAGTTCTTC
v_call: TRBV25-1; j_call: TRBJ1-2; clone_size: few; d_call: .; cdr3_aa: CASSPPLGLGGYTF; cdr3_nt: TGTGCCAGCAGTCCCCCTCTAGGTTTGGGTGGCTACACCTTC
v_call: TRBV5-1; j_call: TRBJ2-7; clone_size: few; d_call: .; cdr3_aa: CASSPGHGPYEQYF; cdr3_nt: TGCGCCAGCAGCCCTGGACACGGACCTTACGAGCAGTACTTC
v_call: TRBV7-9; j_call: TRBJ2-1; clone_size: few; d_call: TRBD2; cdr3_aa: CASSFGLVSSYNEQFF; cdr3_nt: TGTGCCAGCAGCTTCGGACTAGTGAGCTCCTACAATGAGCAGTTCTTC
v_call: TRBV12-3/TRBV12-4; j_call: TRBJ1-4; clone_size: .; d_call: .; cdr3_aa: CASSFGRKVFF; cdr3_nt: TGTGCCAGCAGTTTTGGCAGGAAGGTGTTTTTT
v_call: TRBV20-1; j_call: TRBJ2-1; clone_size: many; d_call: .; cdr3_aa: CSARAHETEQFF; cdr3_nt: TGCAGTGCTAGAGCCCACGAAACTGAGCAGTTCTTC
v_call: TRBV5-6; j_call: TRBJ2-2; clone_size: many; d_call: TRBD2; cdr3_aa: CASRLAGAAGELFF; cdr3_nt: TGTGCCAGCAGACTAGCGGGAGCTGCCGGGGAGCTGTTTTTT
v_call: TRBV11-3; j_call: TRBJ2-4; clone_size: .; d_call: .; cdr3_aa: CASSDPRDKNIQYF; cdr3_nt: TGTGCCAGCAGCGATCCACGGGACAAAAACATTCAGTACTTC
v_call: TRBV5-1; j_call: TRBJ2-1; clone_size: few; d_call: .; cdr3_aa: CASHANNEQFF; cdr3_nt: TGCGCCTCCCACGCTAACAATGAGCAGTTCTTC